A single sample gave rise to the 22 T cell receptor beta chains below, sequenced in a study of T-cell reconstitution after alpha-beta-depleted transplantation in children. Unique molecular identifiers were used to barcode this TCRbeta library. TCRdb recomputed calls from the PCR reads with MiXCR, one row per CDR3 protein. This sample yields approximately 4,200 distinct CDR3 sequences, of which roughly 24% are seen a single time; 28% belongs to the top ten. Sequenced material: PBMCs, mostly from graft donor cells, taken 60 days after TCRalphabeta/CD19-depleted stem cell transplant. The receptors were gathered from a boy in the first two years of life who had a stem cell transplant for SCID, so the T cells may come from the graft donor.

This clonotype was seen repeatedly, ten times or more. The chain employs TRBV4-1 and TRBJ1-3; D gene uncertain. CDR1 and CDR2 (germline): MGHRA, YSYEKL. The CDR3 runs 14 residues. V lost 4 bases and J lost 2, with 9 bases in between. CDR3 region: CASSRVDTGNTIYF. The CDR3 bases are TGCGCCAGCAGCCGCGTCGATACTGGAAACACCATATATTTT.

The chain links TRBV6-5 to TRBJ2-7, with no clear D. V was pared by 5 bases and J by 1 base, with 6 bases between. This CDR3 is 12 amino acids long. CDR1 is MNHEY, CDR2 SVGAGI, per germline. The CDR3 coding sequence is TGTGCCAGCAGTGCCAGATCCTACGAGCAGTACTTC. Its protein is CASSARSYEQYF.

This clonotype counts as large. This CDR3 reads CASSPGGTLENIQYF. The CDR3 region has the DNA TGTGCCAGCAGCCCAGGGGGGACACTCGAAAACATTCAGTACTTC. This chain joins TRBV7-8 and TRBJ2-4, with a weak D call TRBD1 (7 bases). The CDR3 contains 15 residues. The V and J ends lost 5 bases and 5 bases respectively, with 16 bases between them. Looked up from germline, CDR1 is SGHVS and CDR2 is FQNEAQ.

This clonotype is categorized as medium-sized. This chain connects TRBV5-1 to TRBJ1-3; D is undetermined. The CDR3 has 14 residues. Trimming cost V 2 bases and J 0 bases, with 6 bases left between them. CDR1 SGHRS and CDR2 YFSETQ come from the germline V gene. The CDR3 sequence: CASSFRDSGNTIYF. In DNA, the CDR3 is TGCGCCAGCAGCTTCCGAGACTCTGGAAACACCATATATTTT. Full variable domain (rest looked up from reference TRBV5-1 and TRBJ1-3): KAGVTQTPRYLIKTRGQQVTLSCSPISGHRSVSWYQQTPGQGLQFLFEYFSETQRNKGNFPGRFSGRQFSNSRSEMNVSTLELGDSALYLCASSFRDSGNTIYFGEGSWLTVV.

This clonotype was counted ten times or more. The rearrangement uses TRBV12-1 and TRBJ2-7; the D call TRBD2 from the table was never checked on the DNA. TRBV12-1 is a recognized pseudogene. CDR3 length: 14 amino acids. The chain's CDR3 is CASVSRAGSHEQYF. Written as DNA, the CDR3 is TGTGCCAGCGTCTCACGGGCGGGGTCCCACGAGCAGTACTTC.

Sample share makes this clonotype medium-sized (0.01 to 0.1%). The rearrangement uses TRBV10-3 and TRBJ1-5; 7 bases are a match to TRBD1. The ends lost 4 bases at V and 3 bases at J; junction bases unmatched: 3. CDR3 size: 14 residues. Looked up from germline, CDR1 is ENHRY and CDR2 is SYGVKD. CDR3 in DNA: TGTGCCATCAGTGGGGGACAGCCCAATCAGCCCCAGCATTTT. Protein product: CAISGGQPNQPQHF.

The table lists this clonotype with a few counts. CDR3 coding DNA: TGTGCCAGCAGCCTCCCTCCCTCGGCAGGGCCCTTCACTGAAGCTTTCTTT. Encoded protein: CASSLPPSAGPFTEAFF. The chain recombines TRBV5-5 with TRBJ1-1, with a possible D match to TRBD1 (5 bases). V dropped 4 bases and J dropped 4 bases, with 23 bases sitting between them. Germline V gene lookup returns CDR1 SGHKS and CDR2 YYEKEE (reference sequence). The CDR3 length is 17 residues. Based on the CDR3 plus reference TRBV5-5 and TRBJ1-1, the full variable domain is DAGVTQSPTHLIKTRGQQVTLRCSPISGHKSVSWYQQVLGQGPQFIFQYYEKEERGRGNFPDRFSARQFPNYSSELNVNALLLGDSALYLCASSLPPSAGPFTEAFFGQGTRLTVV.

This clonotype rates as medium-sized (0.01 to 0.1%). The V and J genes are TRBV7-9 and TRBJ2-1, with D perhaps matching TRBD2 (7 bases). Germline values: CDR1 SEHNR, CDR2 FQNEAQ (reference sequence). V was shortened by 5 bases and J by 5 bases, with 19 bases between the two germline ends. The CDR3 runs to 16 residues. The CDR3 DNA follows: TGTGCCAGCAGCCCAAAGGGGGGGTACCCCCACAATGAGCAGTTCTTC. As protein: CASSPKGGYPHNEQFF.

The rearrangement joins TRBV7-8 to TRBJ2-5; TRBD2 is a possible D gene (6 bases). The CDR3 is 14 residues long. Germline values: CDR1 SGHVS, CDR2 FQNEAQ. Trimming took 10 bases from V and 5 from J, leaving 20 bases between them. CDR3 sequence reads: CAMGLEVGGETQYF. Here the CDR3 DNA reads TGTGCCATGGGCTTGGAGGTTGGGGGGGAGACCCAGTACTTC.

This rearrangement joins TRBV5-1 to TRBJ2-7, with D perhaps TRBD1 (6 bases). The V and J ends lost 2 bases and 2 bases respectively, with 8 bases between them. The CDR3 is 13 residues long. Germline-derived CDR1 and CDR2 are SGHRS and YFSETQ. CDR3 amino acids: CASSLQGPYEQYF. The CDR3 nucleotides are TGCGCCAGCAGCTTACAGGGACCCTACGAGCAGTACTTC. Looking up the rest from reference TRBV5-1 and TRBJ2-7 gives the full variable domain: KAGVTQTPRYLIKTRGQQVTLSCSPISGHRSVSWYQQTPGQGLQFLFEYFSETQRNKGNFPGRFSGRQFSNSRSEMNVSTLELGDSALYLCASSLQGPYEQYFGPGTRLTVT.

This clonotype is deemed medium-sized. The chain employs TRBV11-2 and TRBJ2-3; possible D gene TRBD2, 5 bases. The CDR3 is 16 amino acids. Germline CDR1 reads SGHAT; CDR2 reads FQNNGV. Trimming cost V 4 bases and J 2 bases, with 16 bases left between them. The CDR3 region is CASSSGGNMDTDTQYF. In nucleotides, the CDR3 is TGTGCCAGCAGCTCAGGAGGCAATATGGACACAGATACGCAGTATTTT.

A few counts support this clonotype. This chain joins TRBV19 and TRBJ2-1; weak D call: TRBD1 (6 bases). Germline V lookup: CDR1 LNHDA, CDR2 SQIVND (reference sequence). Trimming removed 1 base at V and 3 bases at J, with 16 bases between. The CDR3 loop spans 17 amino acids. CDR3: CASSIGGVGGYYNEQFF. In DNA, the CDR3 is TGTGCCAGTAGTATAGGTGGGGTTGGGGGCTACTACAATGAGCAGTTCTTC.

Ten or more counts support this clonotype. The CDR3 sequence: CATRLLSWTQAFF. In DNA, the CDR3 is TGTGCCACCAGGCTTCTTTCGTGGACACAAGCTTTCTTT. The J gene is TRBJ1-1, the V gene TRBV15, with a tentative D call TRBD1 (5 bases). CDR1 and CDR2 from the germline V gene are LNHNV and YYDKDF (reference sequence). The length of the CDR3 is 13 residues. Between the trimmed V and J ends, which lost 6 bases and 9 bases, there was a span of 17 bases.

The chain employs TRBV5-1 and TRBJ2-7; D not resolved. This CDR3 is 13 amino acids long. CDR1 is SGHRS, CDR2 YFSETQ, per germline. Trimming left V 8 bases short and J 4 bases short, with 16 bases between. CDR3 coding DNA: TGCGCCAGTGCAGGCGCTAGTGGGTACGAGCAGTACTTC. Amino acids: CASAGASGYEQYF.

By proportion, this clonotype is medium-sized. The rearrangement links TRBV28 to TRBJ1-4; the D is unclear. The CDR3 length is 14 residues. Between the trimmed V and J ends, which lost 5 bases and 0 bases, there was a span of 7 bases. CDR1 and CDR2 from the germline V gene are MDHEN and SYDVKM. The chain's CDR3 is CASSAAPTNEKLFF. The CDR3 DNA is TGTGCCAGCAGTGCAGCCCCAACTAATGAAAAACTGTTTTTT. Full variable domain (missing parts from reference TRBV28 and TRBJ1-4): DVKVTQSSRYLVKRTGEKVFLECVQDMDHENMFWYRQDPGLGLRLIYFSYDVKMKEKGDIPEGYSVSREKKERFSLILESASTNQTSMYLCASSAAPTNEKLFFGSGTQLSVL.

This clonotype was counted once. The chain is built from TRBV11-1 and TRBJ2-5; D may be TRBD2 (5 bases). The germline V gene encodes CDR1 SGHAT and CDR2 FQDESV (reference sequence). V shed 5 bases and J shed 5 bases, with 27 bases lying between them. The CDR3 contains 18 residues. The CDR3 coding sequence is TGTGCCAGCAGCCAGAACCACCATCAGAGACAAGCGGCGGAGACCCAGTACTTC. Amino acids: CASSQNHHQRQAAETQYF. Based on the CDR3 plus reference TRBV11-1 and TRBJ2-5, the full variable domain is EAEVAQSPRYKITEKSQAVAFWCDPISGHATLYWYRQILGQGPELLVQFQDESVVDDSQLPKDRFSAERLKGVDSTLKIQPAELGDSAMYLCASSQNHHQRQAAETQYFGPGTRLLVL.

This clonotype was seen ten or more times. The chain recombines TRBV13 with TRBJ1-1, with D hard to call. Per the germline V gene, CDR1 is PRHDT and CDR2 is FYEKMQ (reference sequence). The V end lost 3 bases, the J end lost 0 bases, and 17 bases lay between the germline ends. This CDR3 is 17 amino acids long. The CDR3 sequence: CASSFIGQTFLNTEAFF. CDR3 coding DNA: TGTGCCAGCAGCTTTATCGGGCAGACTTTTTTGAACACTGAAGCTTTCTTT.

This clonotype is labeled as medium-sized. This chain joins TRBV21-1 and TRBJ1-2; the DNA was not used to check the table's D call, TRBD1. TRBV21-1 is recorded as a pseudogene. This CDR3 has 15 amino acids. The CDR3 loop is CASSRSRDTNYGYTF. The CDR3 DNA follows: TGTGCCAGCAGCAGATCCCGGGACACAAACTATGGCTACACCTTC.

In its sample, this clonotype was seen many times. This chain joins TRBV6-2 or TRBV6-3 and TRBJ2-2; TRBD2 agrees at 8 bases. Looked up from germline, CDR1 is MNHEY and CDR2 is SVGEGT. The V segment lost 8 bases and the J segment 5 bases; nucleotides outside the gene matches: 7. CDR3 length: 14 residues. The CDR3 coding sequence is TGTGCCAGCCGAGGGAGCGGGGGAACCGGGGAGCTGTTTTTT. As protein: CASRGSGGTGELFF.

This clonotype was seen many times. The rearrangement links TRBV6-5 to TRBJ1-4; no clear D. In germline, CDR1 is MNHEY, CDR2 SVGAGI. This CDR3 contains 13 residues. V was shortened by 5 bases and J by 7 bases, with 11 bases between the two germline ends. The CDR3 loop reads CASSTSEGEKLFF. CDR3 DNA: TGTGCCAGCAGTACGTCTGAGGGTGAAAAACTGTTTTTT.

This clonotype occurred many times. This chain connects TRBV2 to TRBJ1-4, with TRBD1 as a possible D gene (5 bases). Germline V gene sequence: CDR1 SNHLY, CDR2 FYNNEI. The CDR3 sequence is 13 residues long. V was pared by 3 bases and J by 7 bases, with 9 bases between. CDR3 protein: CASSDREGEKLFF. The CDR3 nucleotides read TGTGCCAGCAGTGACAGGGAGGGTGAAAAACTGTTTTTT.

This clonotype was picked up many times. V gene TRBV21-1 combines with J gene TRBJ2-6. TRBV21-1 is labeled a pseudogene. This CDR3 spans 14 amino acids. The CDR3 is CAPGESTGANVLTF. CDR3 DNA sequence: TGTGCCCCTGGGGAAAGCACTGGGGCCAACGTCCTGACTTTC.